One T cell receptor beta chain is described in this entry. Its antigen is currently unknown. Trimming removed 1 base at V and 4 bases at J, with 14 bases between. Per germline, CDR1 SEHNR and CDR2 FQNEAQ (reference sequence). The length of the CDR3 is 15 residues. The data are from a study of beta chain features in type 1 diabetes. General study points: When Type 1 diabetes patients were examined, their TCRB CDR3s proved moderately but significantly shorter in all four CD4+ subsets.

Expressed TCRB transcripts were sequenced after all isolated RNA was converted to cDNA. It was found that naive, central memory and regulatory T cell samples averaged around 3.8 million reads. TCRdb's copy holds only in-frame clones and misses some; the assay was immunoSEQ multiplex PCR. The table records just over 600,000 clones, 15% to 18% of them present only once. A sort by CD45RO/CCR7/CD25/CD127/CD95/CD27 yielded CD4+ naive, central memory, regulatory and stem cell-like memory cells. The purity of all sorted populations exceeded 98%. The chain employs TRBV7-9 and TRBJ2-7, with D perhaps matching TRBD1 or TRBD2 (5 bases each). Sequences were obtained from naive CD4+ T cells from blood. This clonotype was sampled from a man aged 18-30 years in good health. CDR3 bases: TGTGCCAGCAGCTTAGTGGTCCGGGGCGCATACGAGCAGTACTTC. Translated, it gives CASSLVVRGAYEQYF.